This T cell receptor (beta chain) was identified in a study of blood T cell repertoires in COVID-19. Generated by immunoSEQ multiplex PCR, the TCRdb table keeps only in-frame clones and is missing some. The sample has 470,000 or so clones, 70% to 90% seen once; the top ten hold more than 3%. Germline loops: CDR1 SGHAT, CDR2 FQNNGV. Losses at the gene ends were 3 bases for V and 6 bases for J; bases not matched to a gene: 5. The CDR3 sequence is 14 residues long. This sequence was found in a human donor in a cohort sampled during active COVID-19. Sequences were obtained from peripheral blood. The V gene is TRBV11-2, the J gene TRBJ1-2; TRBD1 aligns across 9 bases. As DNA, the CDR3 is TGTGCCAGCAGCTTCACGGGACAGGGAGATGGCTACACCTTC. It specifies CASSFTGQGDGYTF.